One and the same sample provided the 21 T cell receptor beta chains below, sequenced in a study of T-cell reconstitution after alpha-beta-depleted transplantation in children. Unique molecular identifiers tagged the TCRbeta library. TCRdb redid the calling of the PCR reads with MiXCR, one entry per CDR3 protein. The sample lists fewer than 20,000 distinct CDR3 sequences; 4.5% to 6.5% were seen once. The input for sequencing was PBMCs, taken before TCRalphabeta/CD19-depleted stem cell transplant. Receptor source: a boy between 10 and 17 years old with acute lymphoblastic leukemia, due to receive a stem cell transplant.

This clonotype is classed as medium-sized. The genes are TRBV7-2 and TRBJ2-3; no reliable D call. The CDR3 has 12 residues. Germline V gene sequence: CDR1 SGHTA, CDR2 FQGNSA. V lost 5 bases to trimming and J lost 6 bases, with 9 bases between them. In nucleotides, the CDR3 is TGTGCCAGCAGCGAATATGGGGATACGCAGTATTTT. This gives the protein CASSEYGDTQYF.

This clonotype was counted a few times. The rearrangement joins TRBV18 to TRBJ1-4; possibly TRBD1 for D (6 bases). Trimming cost V 3 bases and J 8 bases, with 16 bases left between them. The germline V gene has CDR1 KGHSH and CDR2 LQKENI. The CDR3 has 15 amino acids. The CDR3, as DNA: TGTGCCAGCTCACCCCAGGGGTTAGCCGTCGAAAAACTGTTTTTT. As protein: CASSPQGLAVEKLFF.

Ten or more counts support this clonotype. The genes are TRBV4-3 and TRBJ2-7, with 7 bases that match TRBD1. There are 15 residues in the CDR3. Germline V lookup: CDR1 LGHNA, CDR2 YSLEER. After removal of 5 bases from V and 4 bases from J, the junction contained 11 bases not matched to a gene. The CDR3: CASSEGQGGFYEQYF. The CDR3 bases are TGCGCCAGCAGCGAGGGTCAAGGGGGCTTTTACGAGCAGTACTTC.

At least ten counts were recorded for this clonotype. The chain has TRBV7-6 and TRBJ2-1, with D uncertain. V shed 0 bases and J shed 0 bases, with 6 bases lying between them. The CDR3 is 15 amino acids. Germline V gene data show CDR1 as SGHVS and CDR2 as FNYEAQ. Written as DNA, the CDR3 is TGTGCCAGCAGCTTAGCTTATAGCTCCTACAATGAGCAGTTCTTC. It is translated as CASSLAYSSYNEQFF.

Ten or more counts support this clonotype. The genes are TRBV24-1 and TRBJ2-1; 9 bases fit TRBD1. The CDR3 contains 17 residues. The V segment lost 4 bases and the J segment 2 bases; nucleotides outside the gene matches: 8. Per the germline V gene, CDR1 is KGHDR and CDR2 is SFDVKD. CDR3 nucleotides: TGTGCCACCAGTGACCCAACCCGGACAGGGGCCTACAATGAGCAGTTCTTC. This translates into CATSDPTRTGAYNEQFF.

This clonotype was seen at least ten times. J is TRBJ1-4 and V is TRBV15; no reliable D call. This CDR3 region has 15 residues. The V end lost 5 bases, the J end lost 8 bases, and 18 bases lay between the germline ends. Germline V gene data show CDR1 as LNHNV and CDR2 as YYDKDF (reference sequence). CDR3 DNA sequence: TGTGCCACCAGCCCCCAAAAATTTTTAGGAGAAAAACTGTTTTTT. Protein product: CATSPQKFLGEKLFF.

This clonotype was seen many times. The chain is built from TRBV27 and TRBJ2-7, with 7 bases lining up with TRBD2. V shed 4 bases and J 4 bases; nucleotides not matched to a gene: 10. The CDR3 is 15 residues long. From germline, CDR1 is MNHEY and CDR2 SMNVEV (reference sequence). CDR3 DNA sequence: TGTGCCAGCAGTTGGGGAAGCGGGGCACAATACGAGCAGTACTTC. This encodes CASSWGSGAQYEQYF.

This clonotype showed up many times. V is TRBV30 and J is TRBJ2-3; D might be TRBD2 (8 bases). The CDR3 has 15 amino acids. Deletions cut 3 bases from V and 10 bases from J, with 23 bases between. Germline values: CDR1 GTSNPN, CDR2 SVGIG (reference sequence). The CDR3 nucleotides read TGTGCCTGGAGGGAGGGACTAGGGGGCCGTAATTCGCAGTATTTT. It translates to CAWREGLGGRNSQYF.

By share of the sample, this clonotype is medium-sized. The chain uses TRBV12-3 or TRBV12-4 and TRBJ2-5; TRBD1 or TRBD2 may be the D gene (5 bases each). The CDR3 is made up of 15 amino acids. The germline V and J ends were trimmed by 1 base and 2 bases, with 11 bases remaining between them. The CDR3 DNA follows: TGTGCCAGCAGTTTAGTCGGGGCCAGTCAAGAGACCCAGTACTTC. Its protein product is CASSLVGASQETQYF.

This clonotype was picked up many times. J is TRBJ2-2 and V is TRBV4-1; tentatively, D is TRBD2 (5 bases). This CDR3 is built from 14 residues. Trimming removed 0 bases at V and 5 bases at J, with 7 bases between. Germline V gives CDR1 MGHRA, CDR2 YSYEKL. The CDR3 sequence is CASSQDPGTGELFF. The CDR3 nucleotides are TGCGCCAGCAGCCAAGATCCGGGGACCGGGGAGCTGTTTTTT.

The genes are TRBV7-8 and TRBJ2-3; D not certain. The CDR3 runs 14 residues. CDR1 SGHVS and CDR2 FQNEAQ come from the germline V gene. With 3 bases removed from V and 0 bases from J, the gap between germline ends came to 7 bases. The CDR3 nucleotides are TGTGCCAGCAGCTTGCGCGCTAGCACAGATACGCAGTATTTT. Its translation is CASSLRASTDTQYF.

Ten or more counts support this clonotype. CDR3 loop: CASSVGTSSTDTQYF. CDR3 nucleotides: TGTGCCAGCAGCGTCGGGACCTCTAGCACAGATACGCAGTATTTT. The V and J genes are TRBV9 and TRBJ2-3; perhaps D is TRBD1 or TRBD2 (5 bases each). There are 15 residues in the CDR3. Trimming shortened V by 2 bases and J by 0 bases, and 10 bases separated the two germline ends. Germline assignment: CDR1 SGDLS and CDR2 YYNGEE.

This clonotype was seen at least ten times. The chain couples TRBV2 to TRBJ1-1; TRBD1 is a possible D gene (5 bases). The CDR3 length is 13 residues. V shed 7 bases and J shed 1 base, with 10 bases lying between them. Germline CDR1 reads SNHLY; CDR2 reads FYNNEI. This chain's CDR3 is CASKTDPNTEAFF. For the CDR3, the DNA is TGTGCCAGCAAGACAGACCCGAACACTGAAGCTTTCTTT.

This clonotype was seen many times. The chain has TRBV29-1 and TRBJ2-1; TRBD2 agrees at 11 bases. The junction had 8 bases not matched to a gene; V was cut back by 1 base and J by 3 bases. Germline loops: CDR1 SQVTM, CDR2 ANQGSEA. This CDR3 contains 17 residues. The CDR3 protein is CSVEGILAGDFYNEQFF. The CDR3 DNA reads TGCAGCGTTGAAGGAATACTAGCGGGAGATTTCTACAATGAGCAGTTCTTC.

This clonotype was seen repeatedly, ten times or more. The final CDR3 position lacks the conserved phenylalanine or tryptophan, pointing to a likely read error. The limits of the CDR3 on the DNA are not certain, so only TCRdb's listed CDR3 is given. V and J are TRBV28 and TRBJ1-2. Germline V gene data show CDR1 as MDHEN and CDR2 as SYDVKM. The CDR3 has 16 residues if both end residues are counted. CDR3 amino acids: CASSLRGPRRDKLWLV.

V usage is TRBV2 and J usage is TRBJ1-4, with 11 bases matching TRBD1. Trimming took 3 bases from V and 8 from J; bases not matched to a gene: 8. This CDR3 spans 16 amino acids. Germline V CDR1 and CDR2: SNHLY, FYNNEI. For the CDR3, the DNA is TGTGCCAGCAGTGAGGACAGGGGGCTGTTAGTGGAAAAACTGTTTTTT. Translating gives CASSEDRGLLVEKLFF.

Ten or more counts support this clonotype. This rearrangement joins TRBV29-1 to TRBJ1-1; 7 bases agree with TRBD1. With V trimmed by 4 bases and J by 6 bases, 5 bases remained unmatched. This CDR3 contains 12 residues. Germline V gene sequence: CDR1 SQVTM, CDR2 ANQGSEA. This chain's CDR3 is CSVARGYAEAFF. DNA for the CDR3: TGCAGCGTTGCCAGGGGGTATGCTGAAGCTTTCTTT.

The chain combines TRBV6-2 or TRBV6-3 with TRBJ2-6; perhaps TRBD1 as D (5 bases). This CDR3 is built from 16 residues. Germline V CDR1 and CDR2: MNHEY, SVGEGT. The ends were cut back, 0 bases at V and 0 bases at J, with 6 bases in the middle. CDR3 protein: CASSYSGASGANVLTF. The DNA for the CDR3 is TGTGCCAGCAGTTACTCAGGGGCCTCTGGGGCCAACGTCCTGACTTTC.

This clonotype showed up many times. The V call is TRBV4-3, the J call TRBJ1-1; D may be TRBD1 (6 bases). Trimming took 7 bases from V and 1 from J, leaving 16 bases between them. Per the germline V gene, CDR1 is LGHNA and CDR2 is YSLEER. The CDR3 is 15 amino acids. CDR3 region: CASTLVRDKNTEAFF. CDR3 in DNA: TGCGCCAGCACCTTAGTAAGGGACAAGAACACTGAAGCTTTCTTT.

This clonotype is medium-sized in the sample. The chain combines TRBV29-1 with TRBJ2-7; the D gene is possibly TRBD1 (5 bases). Germline V gene lookup returns CDR1 SQVTM and CDR2 ANQGSEA. The CDR3 sequence is 12 residues long. V dropped 4 bases and J dropped 4 bases, with 11 bases sitting between them. As DNA, the CDR3 is TGCAGCGTTGGTCCAGGGATATACGAGCAGTACTTC. Translation gives CSVGPGIYEQYF.

This clonotype was detected ten times or more. The chain is built from TRBV9 and TRBJ2-3, with 9 bases fitting TRBD2. CDR1 and CDR2 (germline): SGDLS, YYNGEE. J lost 1 base, V lost 0 bases, and 9 bases had no gene match. The CDR3 spans 18 residues. CDR3 in amino acids: CASSVATSGLVGTDTQYF. The DNA of the CDR3 is TGTGCCAGCAGCGTAGCTACTAGCGGGCTCGTAGGCACAGATACGCAGTATTTT.